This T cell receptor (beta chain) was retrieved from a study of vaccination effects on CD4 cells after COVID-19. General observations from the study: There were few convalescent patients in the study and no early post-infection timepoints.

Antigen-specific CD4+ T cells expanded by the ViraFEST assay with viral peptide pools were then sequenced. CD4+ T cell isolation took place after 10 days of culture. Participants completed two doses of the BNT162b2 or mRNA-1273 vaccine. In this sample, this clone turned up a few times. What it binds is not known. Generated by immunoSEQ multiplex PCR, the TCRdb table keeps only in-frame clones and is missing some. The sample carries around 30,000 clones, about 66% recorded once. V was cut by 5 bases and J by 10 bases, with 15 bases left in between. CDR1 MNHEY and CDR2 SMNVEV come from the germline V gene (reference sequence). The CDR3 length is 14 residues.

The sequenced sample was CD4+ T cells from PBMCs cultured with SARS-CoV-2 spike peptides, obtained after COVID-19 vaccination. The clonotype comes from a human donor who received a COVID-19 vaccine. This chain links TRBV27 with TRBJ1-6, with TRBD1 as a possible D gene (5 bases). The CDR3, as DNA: TGTGCCAGCAGTCCCCTCCCGGGACGCTCACCCCTCCACTTT. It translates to CASSPLPGRSPLHF.